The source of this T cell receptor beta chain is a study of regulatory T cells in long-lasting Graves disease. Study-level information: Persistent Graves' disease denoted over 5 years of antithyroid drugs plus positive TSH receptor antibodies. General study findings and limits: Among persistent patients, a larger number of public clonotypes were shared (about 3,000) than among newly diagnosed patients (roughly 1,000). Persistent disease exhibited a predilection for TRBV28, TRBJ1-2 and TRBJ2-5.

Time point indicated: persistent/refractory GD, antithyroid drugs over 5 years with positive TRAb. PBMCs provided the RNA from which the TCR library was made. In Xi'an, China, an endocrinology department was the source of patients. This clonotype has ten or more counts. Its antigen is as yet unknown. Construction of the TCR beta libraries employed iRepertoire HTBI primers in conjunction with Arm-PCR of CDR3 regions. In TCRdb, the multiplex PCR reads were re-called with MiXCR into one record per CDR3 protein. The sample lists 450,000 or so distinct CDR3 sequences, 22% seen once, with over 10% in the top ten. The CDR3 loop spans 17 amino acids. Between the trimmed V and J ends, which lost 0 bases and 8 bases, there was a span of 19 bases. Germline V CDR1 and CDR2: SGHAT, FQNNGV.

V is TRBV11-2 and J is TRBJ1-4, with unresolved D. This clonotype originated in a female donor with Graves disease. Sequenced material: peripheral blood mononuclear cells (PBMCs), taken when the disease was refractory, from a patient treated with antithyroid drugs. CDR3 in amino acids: CASSLDLLPDRREKLFF. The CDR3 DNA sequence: TGTGCCAGCAGCTTAGATTTGCTTCCCGACCGACGGGAAAAACTGTTTTTT.